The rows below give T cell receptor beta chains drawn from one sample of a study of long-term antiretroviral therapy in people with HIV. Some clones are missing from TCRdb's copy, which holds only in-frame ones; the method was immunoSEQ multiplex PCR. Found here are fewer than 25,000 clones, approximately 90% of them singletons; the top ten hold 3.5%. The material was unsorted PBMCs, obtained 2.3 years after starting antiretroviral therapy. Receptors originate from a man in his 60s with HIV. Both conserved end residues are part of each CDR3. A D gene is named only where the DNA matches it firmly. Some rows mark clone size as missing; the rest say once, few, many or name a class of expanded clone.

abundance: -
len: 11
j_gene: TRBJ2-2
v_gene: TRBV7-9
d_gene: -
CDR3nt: TGTGCCAGCAGCTTGACCGGGGAGCTGTTTTTT
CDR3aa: CASSLTGELFF

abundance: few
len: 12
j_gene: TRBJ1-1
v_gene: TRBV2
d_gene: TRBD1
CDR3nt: TGTGCCATAGGACAGGGAGGCACTGAAGCTTTCTTT
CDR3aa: CAIGQGGTEAFF

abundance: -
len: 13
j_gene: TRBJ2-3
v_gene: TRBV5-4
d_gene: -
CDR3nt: TGTGCCAGCAGCGCCCTGGTACGAGATACGCAGTATTTT
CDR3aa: CASSALVRDTQYF

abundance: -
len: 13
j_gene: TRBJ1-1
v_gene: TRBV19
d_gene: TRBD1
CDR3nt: TGTGCCAGTAGCAAAAATTGGGACAGCGAAGCTTTCTTT
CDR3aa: CASSKNWDSEAFF

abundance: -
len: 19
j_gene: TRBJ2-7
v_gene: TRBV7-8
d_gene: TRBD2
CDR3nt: TGTGCCAGCAGCCCCGAAGGACTAGCGGGATACCCACCCTTGTACGAGCAGTACTTC
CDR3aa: CASSPEGLAGYPPLYEQYF

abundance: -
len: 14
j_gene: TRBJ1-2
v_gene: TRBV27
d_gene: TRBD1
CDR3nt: TGTGCCAGCAGTTACACCGGGACAGGGTATGGCTACACCTTC
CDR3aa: CASSYTGTGYGYTF

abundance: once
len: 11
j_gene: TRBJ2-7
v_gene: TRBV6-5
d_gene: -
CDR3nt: TGTGCCAGCAGTTACCAAGGACAGTGGTACTTC
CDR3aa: CASSYQGQWYF

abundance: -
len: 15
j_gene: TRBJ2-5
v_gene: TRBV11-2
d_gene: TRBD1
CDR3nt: TGTGCCAGCAGCTCGGGACAGGGCCCCCAAGAGACCCAGTACTTC
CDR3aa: CASSSGQGPQETQYF

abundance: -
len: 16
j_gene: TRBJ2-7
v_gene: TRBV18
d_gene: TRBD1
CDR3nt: TGTGCCAGCTCACCAGCGGACAGGGGACAAAGTAGCGAGCAGTACTTC
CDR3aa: CASSPADRGQSSEQYF

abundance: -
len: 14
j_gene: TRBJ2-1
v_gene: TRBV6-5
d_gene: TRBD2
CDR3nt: TGTGCCAGCAGTTACGTGGCTAGCGGGAGGGGGCAGTTCTTC
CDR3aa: CASSYVASGRGQFF

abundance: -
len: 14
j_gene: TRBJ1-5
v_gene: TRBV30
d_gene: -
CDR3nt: TGTGCCTGGAGTCACTGGACTGCTTATCAGCCCCAGCATTTT
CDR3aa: CAWSHWTAYQPQHF

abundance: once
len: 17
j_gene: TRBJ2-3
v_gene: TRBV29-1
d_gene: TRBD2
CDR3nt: TGCAGCGTTGCCCCCCCCGGGAGGGCCCTTAGCACAGATACGCAGTATTTT
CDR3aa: CSVAPPGRALSTDTQYF

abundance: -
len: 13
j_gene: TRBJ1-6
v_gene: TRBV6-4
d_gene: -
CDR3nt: TGTGCCAGGAGAAACGGGGGCCACTCACCCCTCCACTTT
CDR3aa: CARRNGGHSPLHF

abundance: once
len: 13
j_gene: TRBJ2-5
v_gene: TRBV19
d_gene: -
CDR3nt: TGTGCCAGTAGTATGAGACACCAAGAGACCCAGTACTTC
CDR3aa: CASSMRHQETQYF

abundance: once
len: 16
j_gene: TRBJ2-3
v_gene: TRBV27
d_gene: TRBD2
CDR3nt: TGTGCCAGCAGTCCAAACAAGCGGGAGTTTCTGGATACGCAGTATTTT
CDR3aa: CASSPNKREFLDTQYF

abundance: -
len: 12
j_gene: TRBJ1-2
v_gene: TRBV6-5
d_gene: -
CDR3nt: TGTGCCAGCAGTGCCACCAGCTATGGCTACACCTTC
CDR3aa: CASSATSYGYTF

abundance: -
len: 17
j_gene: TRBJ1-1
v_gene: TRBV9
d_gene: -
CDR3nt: TGTGCCAGCCACTCTGGGACCGGGACAAACTTTGGGGGTGAAGCTTTCTTT
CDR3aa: CASHSGTGTNFGGEAFF

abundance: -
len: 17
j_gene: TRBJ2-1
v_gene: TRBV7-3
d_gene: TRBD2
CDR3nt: TGTGCCAGCAGCTTAATGTCCGGGACTAGCGGGTACAATGAGCAGTTCTTC
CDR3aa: CASSLMSGTSGYNEQFF

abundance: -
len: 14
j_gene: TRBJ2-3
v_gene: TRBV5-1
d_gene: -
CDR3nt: TGCGCCAGCAGCTTGGCGGGACCGGGAGATACGCAGTATTTT
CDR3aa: CASSLAGPGDTQYF

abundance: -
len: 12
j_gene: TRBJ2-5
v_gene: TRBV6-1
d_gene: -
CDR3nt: TGTGCCAGCTCCCATCCGGGGGAGACCCAGTACTTC
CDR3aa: CASSHPGETQYF

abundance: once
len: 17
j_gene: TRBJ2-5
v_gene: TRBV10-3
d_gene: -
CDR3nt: TGTGCCATCAGCGACAATGTGGGGGCGGGAGCCCAAGAGACCCAGTACTTC
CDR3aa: CAISDNVGAGAQETQYF

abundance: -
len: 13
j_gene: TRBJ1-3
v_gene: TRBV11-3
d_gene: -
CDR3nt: TGTGCCAGCTCGACAGGTTCGGGAAACACCATATATTTT
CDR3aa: CASSTGSGNTIYF

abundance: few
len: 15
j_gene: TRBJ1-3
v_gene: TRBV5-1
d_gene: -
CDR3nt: TGCGCCAGCAGCTTAACCCCACAATCGGGAAACACCATATATTTT
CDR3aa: CASSLTPQSGNTIYF

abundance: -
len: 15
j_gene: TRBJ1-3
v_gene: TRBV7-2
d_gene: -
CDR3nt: TGTGCCAGCAGCTTAAACAGGGCCTCTGGAAACACCATATATTTT
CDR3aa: CASSLNRASGNTIYF

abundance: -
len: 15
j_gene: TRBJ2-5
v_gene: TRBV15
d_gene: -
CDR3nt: TGTGCCACCAGCAGAGCGAGGACTGCCCAAGAGACCCAGTACTTC
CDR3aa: CATSRARTAQETQYF

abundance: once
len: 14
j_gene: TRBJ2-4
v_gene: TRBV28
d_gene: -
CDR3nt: TGTGCCAGCAGTCACCACGGGGGCGGAAACATTCAGTACTTC
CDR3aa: CASSHHGGGNIQYF

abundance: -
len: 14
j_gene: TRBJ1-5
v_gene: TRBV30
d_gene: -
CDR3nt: TGTGCCTGGAGTGACAGACAGTTAAATCAGCCCCAGCATTTT
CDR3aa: CAWSDRQLNQPQHF

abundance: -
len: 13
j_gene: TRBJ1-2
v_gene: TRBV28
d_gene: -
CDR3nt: TGTGCCAGCAGTTTAATGGGATACTATGGCTACACCTTC
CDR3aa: CASSLMGYYGYTF

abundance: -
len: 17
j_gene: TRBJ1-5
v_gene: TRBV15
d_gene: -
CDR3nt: TGTGCCACCAGCAGAGAAACTCGACTGCTTAGCAATCAGCCCCAGCATTTT
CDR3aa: CATSRETRLLSNQPQHF

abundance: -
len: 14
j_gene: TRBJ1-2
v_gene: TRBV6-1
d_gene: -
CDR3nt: TGTGCCAGCGCCCAAGGGCAGGGGACTTTTGGCTACACCTTC
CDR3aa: CASAQGQGTFGYTF

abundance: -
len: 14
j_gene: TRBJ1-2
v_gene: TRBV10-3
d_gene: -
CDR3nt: TGTGCCATCAGTGAATGGGTCGATCCCTATGGCTACACCTTC
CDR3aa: CAISEWVDPYGYTF

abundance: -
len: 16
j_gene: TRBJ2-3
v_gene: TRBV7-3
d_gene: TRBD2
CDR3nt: TGTGCCAGCAGCCCGCAAGGACTAGTGGTCCAAGATACGCAGTATTTT
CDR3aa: CASSPQGLVVQDTQYF

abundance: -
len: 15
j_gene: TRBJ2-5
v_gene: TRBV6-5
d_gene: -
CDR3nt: TGTGCCAGCAGTGTAGACTTAGCAGTCCAAGAGACCCAGTACTTC
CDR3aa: CASSVDLAVQETQYF

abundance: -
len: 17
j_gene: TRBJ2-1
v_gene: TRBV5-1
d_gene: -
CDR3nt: TGCGCCAGCAGCTTGGCCGGCCTAGATGCGTCCTACAATGAGCAGTTCTTC
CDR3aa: CASSLAGLDASYNEQFF

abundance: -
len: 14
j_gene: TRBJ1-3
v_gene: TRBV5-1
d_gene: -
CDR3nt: TGCGCCAGCAGCTTGGCGGGAAATGGAAACACCATATATTTT
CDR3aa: CASSLAGNGNTIYF

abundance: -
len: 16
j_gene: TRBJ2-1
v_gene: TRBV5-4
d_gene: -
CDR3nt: TGTGCCAGCAGAAGTGAGAGCGGAGCAGCCTCCAATGAGCAGTTCTTC
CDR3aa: CASRSESGAASNEQFF

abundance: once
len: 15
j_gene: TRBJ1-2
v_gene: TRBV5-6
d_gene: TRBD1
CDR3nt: TGTGCCAGCAGCTCGACGAAGGACAGGGGGCATGGCTACACCTTC
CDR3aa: CASSSTKDRGHGYTF

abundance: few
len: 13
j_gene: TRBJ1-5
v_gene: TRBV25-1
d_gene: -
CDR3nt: TGTGCCAGCAGTGCGGGGGCACATCAGCCCCAGCATTTT
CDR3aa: CASSAGAHQPQHF

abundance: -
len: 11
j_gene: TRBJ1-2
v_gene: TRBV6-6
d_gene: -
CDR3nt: TGTGCCAGCATGGGAGGCTATGGCTACACCTTC
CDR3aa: CASMGGYGYTF

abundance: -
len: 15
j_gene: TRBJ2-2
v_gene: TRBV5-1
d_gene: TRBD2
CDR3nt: TGCGCCAGCAGCGCGGGACTAGCGCCCACCGGGGAGCTGTTTTTT
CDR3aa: CASSAGLAPTGELFF

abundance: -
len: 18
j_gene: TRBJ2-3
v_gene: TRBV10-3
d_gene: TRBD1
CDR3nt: TGTGCCATCAGTGAGACCTTGACAGGGGGCGGCGGCACAGATACGCAGTATTTT
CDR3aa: CAISETLTGGGGTDTQYF

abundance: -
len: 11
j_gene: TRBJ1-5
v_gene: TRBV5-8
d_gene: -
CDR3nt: TGTGCCAGCAGCCACAATCAGCCCCAGCATTTT
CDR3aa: CASSHNQPQHF

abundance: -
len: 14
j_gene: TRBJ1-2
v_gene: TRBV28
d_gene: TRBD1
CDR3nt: TGTGCCAGCAGCTATCGGGACAGAGCCTATGGCTACACCTTC
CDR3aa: CASSYRDRAYGYTF

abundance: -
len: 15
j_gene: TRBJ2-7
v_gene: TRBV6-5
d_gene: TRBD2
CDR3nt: TGTGCCAGCAGTCCCGGGACTAGCCTCGCCTACGAGCAGTACTTC
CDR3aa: CASSPGTSLAYEQYF

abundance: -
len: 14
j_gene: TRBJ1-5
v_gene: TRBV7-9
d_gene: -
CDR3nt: TGTGCCAGCAGCTTAGGGGGGGTTAATCAGCCCCAGCATTTT
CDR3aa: CASSLGGVNQPQHF

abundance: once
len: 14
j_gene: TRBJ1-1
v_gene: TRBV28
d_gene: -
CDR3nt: TGTGCCAGCAGTTTATCGACAGATGAGACTGAAGCTTTCTTT
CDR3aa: CASSLSTDETEAFF